A selection of T cell receptor beta chains follows, all from one sample in a study of follicular helper T cells after annual influenza vaccination. The protocol was immunoSEQ multiplex PCR, while the TCRdb copy is restricted to in-frame clones and leaves out a portion. The sample has about 10,000 clones, approximately 78% seen once. Sequenced here: CXCR5+ CD38- circulating T follicular helper cells from blood, sampled 7 days after influenza vaccination. The receptors originated from an adult who received the influenza vaccine. Both conserved end residues are part of each CDR3. D genes are given only for firm matches. The size field is filled for only some rows; it gives once, few, many or a size class.

V gene	clone size	J gene	D gene	CDR3 DNA	CDR3 protein
TRBV29-1	few	TRBJ1-2	NA	TGCAGCGTTGATGATGGCTACACCTTC	CSVDDGYTF
TRBV7-6	NA	TRBJ2-1	NA	TGTGCCAGCAGCTCCGGGACACGCAATGAGCAGTTCTTC	CASSSGTRNEQFF
TRBV19	NA	TRBJ2-6	NA	TGTGCCAGTAACCGACAGTCGGGTGGGGCCAACGTCCTGACTTTC	CASNRQSGGANVLTF
TRBV4-2	NA	TRBJ1-6	NA	TGTGCCAGCAGCCAAGATGCGGCAGGGCGGGATGGTTCCTATAATTCACCCCTCCACTTT	CASSQDAAGRDGSYNSPLHF
TRBV11-2	NA	TRBJ1-2	TRBD1	TGTGCCAGCAGCTTAGTTTCTTCCAGGACAGGGCAGGACGGCTACACCTTC	CASSLVSSRTGQDGYTF
TRBV7-9	NA	TRBJ2-3	NA	TGTGCCAGCAGGTCGGCAGGGGCAGATACGCAGTATTTT	CASRSAGADTQYF
TRBV27	few	TRBJ1-2	TRBD1	TGTGCCAGCAAGGGGCAGGGGGCTTCTGGCTACACCTTC	CASKGQGASGYTF
TRBV15	NA	TRBJ1-3	NA	TGTGCCACCAGCAGAGGGGCGGGAGGAAACACCATATATTTT	CATSRGAGGNTIYF
TRBV19	NA	TRBJ1-6	NA	TGTGCGACTAGACAGGTCTTAGCTTCACCCCTCCACTTT	CATRQVLASPLHF
TRBV2	once	TRBJ2-7	NA	TGTGCCAGCAGGCGAGTAGAGGGGAGGATATACTTC	CASRRVEGRIYF
TRBV28	NA	TRBJ1-4	TRBD1	TGTGCCAGCAGACGGCCGGGACAGGGTAATGAAAAACTGTTTTTT	CASRRPGQGNEKLFF
TRBV5-6	NA	TRBJ2-5	TRBD2	TGTGCCAGCAGCTTGTTTGGCGGGGAGGGGCAAGGGACCCAGTACTTC	CASSLFGGEGQGTQYF
TRBV5-1	NA	TRBJ1-5	NA	TGCGCCAGCAGCATCTTCTATAGCAATCAGCCCCAGCATTTT	CASSIFYSNQPQHF
TRBV11-3	NA	TRBJ2-1	NA	TGTGCCAGCAGCGCGCGGGGGCCAAGCTACAATGAGCAGTTCTTC	CASSARGPSYNEQFF
TRBV11-3	NA	TRBJ2-2	TRBD2	TGTGCCAGCAGCCCGACTAGCGGGGCCACCGGGGAGCTGTTTTTT	CASSPTSGATGELFF
TRBV5-6	NA	TRBJ2-3	TRBD1	TGTGCCAGCAGCTTGGATCAGGGGGCTTGGGATACGCAGTATTTT	CASSLDQGAWDTQYF
TRBV7-9	NA	TRBJ2-3	NA	TGTGCCAGCAGCTTTGGGGGGGCCCAACCCACGCATACGCAGTATTTT	CASSFGGAQPTHTQYF
TRBV4-2	few	TRBJ2-7	TRBD2	TGTGCCAGCAGCCGGGGACTAGCGGGGGGTAATTCCTACGAGCAGTACTTC	CASSRGLAGGNSYEQYF
TRBV7-8	once	TRBJ2-2	NA	TGTGCCAGCAGCTCTTACAGGGGGGGCGCAGACACCGGGGAGCTGTTTTTT	CASSSYRGGADTGELFF
TRBV28	NA	TRBJ1-5	TRBD1	TGTGCCAGCAGTTTGGGACAGGGGGCCACACATGGCAATCAGCCCCAGCATTTT	CASSLGQGATHGNQPQHF
TRBV30	NA	TRBJ1-3	TRBD1	TGTGCCTGGAGTAGACAGGGAGGTGGAAACACCATATATTTT	CAWSRQGGGNTIYF
TRBV11-1	NA	TRBJ2-2	TRBD1	TGTGCCAGCAGCTTGTTCGGGGACAGTATCAACGGGGAGCTGTTTTTT	CASSLFGDSINGELFF
TRBV28	NA	TRBJ1-5	NA	TGTGCCAGCAGTTTTCCGGGGGGCAATCAGCCCCAGCATTTT	CASSFPGGNQPQHF
TRBV14	NA	TRBJ2-3	NA	TGTGCCAGCAGCCAGAAGGGGGGGGCTGGTACGCAGTATTTT	CASSQKGGAGTQYF
TRBV2	NA	TRBJ2-1	NA	TGTGCCAGCAGTGGGTCGGACCACAATGAGCAGTTCTTC	CASSGSDHNEQFF
TRBV19	NA	TRBJ2-2	NA	TGTGCCGCTGGCGGCCGTAACACCGGGGAGCTGTTTTTT	CAAGGRNTGELFF
TRBV4-2	few	TRBJ2-7	TRBD2	TGTGCCAGCAGCCAAGTCTTAGCGGGCCCCGAGCAGTACTTC	CASSQVLAGPEQYF
TRBV7-2	NA	TRBJ2-4	NA	TGTGCCAGCAGCCCGGGGATCGCTAGCTCGAACCCAATAAACATTCAGTACTTC	CASSPGIASSNPINIQYF
TRBV30	NA	TRBJ2-1	NA	TGTGCCTGGAGCGGGAAATCAACTCGGGACCACAATGAGCAGTTCTTC	CAWSGKSTRDHNEQFF
TRBV6-5	NA	TRBJ1-2	NA	TGTGCCAGCAGTTACAGGACGACGTATGGCTACACCTTC	CASSYRTTYGYTF
TRBV14	NA	TRBJ2-3	NA	TGTGCCAGCAGCCAACTTAGTGTGACGACAGATACGCAGTATTTT	CASSQLSVTTDTQYF
TRBV11-3	once	TRBJ1-1	NA	TGTGCCAGCAGCTTAGAGCCGAACACTGAAGCTTTCTTT	CASSLEPNTEAFF
TRBV28	NA	TRBJ1-3	NA	TGTGCCAGCAGTCTAATAGGTCGACCGGGGGCCTCTGGAAACACCATATATTTT	CASSLIGRPGASGNTIYF
TRBV7-9	medium-sized	TRBJ1-2	NA	TGTGCCTCCAACGAGGGCAGCTCCGCCTATGGCTACACCTTC	CASNEGSSAYGYTF
TRBV10-3	NA	TRBJ1-1	TRBD1	TGTGCCATCAGCGAATACACAGGGGACACTGAAGCTTTCTTT	CAISEYTGDTEAFF
TRBV4-3	NA	TRBJ1-6	NA	TGCGCCAGCAGCTCTACAGCTAGCTCCTATAATTCACCCCTCCACTTT	CASSSTASSYNSPLHF
TRBV6-1	NA	TRBJ1-3	TRBD1	TGTGCCAGCAGTGATACAGGGGCTTTCGGAAACACCATATATTTT	CASSDTGAFGNTIYF
TRBV19	NA	TRBJ2-3	NA	TGTGCCAGTAGTTTTCAGGGAAGCACAGATACGCAGTATTTT	CASSFQGSTDTQYF
TRBV5-1	NA	TRBJ1-2	TRBD1	TGCGCCAGCAGCATACTCGAGGGGGCCTATGGCTACACCTTC	CASSILEGAYGYTF
TRBV9	NA	TRBJ2-5	NA	TGTGCCAGCAGCGTAGCCCCGACCTTCGGGACCCACCAAGAGACCCAGTACTTC	CASSVAPTFGTHQETQYF
TRBV18	NA	TRBJ1-5	TRBD1	TGTGCCAGCTCGGTACAGGGGAAGGATCAGCCCCAGCATTTT	CASSVQGKDQPQHF
TRBV2	NA	TRBJ1-1	TRBD1	TGTGCCAGCAGCAAACGGGGACAGGGTGGGAACACTGAAGCTTTCTTT	CASSKRGQGGNTEAFF
TRBV19	NA	TRBJ2-2	TRBD1	TGTGCCAGTCGGCAGGGGGCATCCACCGGGGAGCTGTTTTTT	CASRQGASTGELFF
TRBV7-2	NA	TRBJ2-5	NA	TGTGCCAGCAGCTTAGCGAAAACCGGACAAGAGACCCAGTACTTC	CASSLAKTGQETQYF
TRBV6-1	few	TRBJ1-6	NA	TGTGCCAGCAGCAGGTCTATCGATAATTCACCCCTCCACTTT	CASSRSIDNSPLHF
TRBV5-1	once	TRBJ2-5	NA	TGCGCCAGCAGCACGGGACCGGCGGGTTCAGAGACCCAGTACTTC	CASSTGPAGSETQYF
TRBV6-1	NA	TRBJ1-6	NA	TGTGCCAGCAGTGACGGCGGGGGGAGGTATAATTCACCCCTCCACTTT	CASSDGGGRYNSPLHF
TRBV25-1	few	TRBJ2-5	TRBD2	TGTGCCAGCAACCACCCCTCTAGCGGGGGGGCCTGCCAGTACTTC	CASNHPSSGGACQYF
TRBV4-1	NA	TRBJ1-5	TRBD1	TGCGCCAGCAGCCAAACCGGGACAGGCAATCAGCCCCAGCATTTT	CASSQTGTGNQPQHF